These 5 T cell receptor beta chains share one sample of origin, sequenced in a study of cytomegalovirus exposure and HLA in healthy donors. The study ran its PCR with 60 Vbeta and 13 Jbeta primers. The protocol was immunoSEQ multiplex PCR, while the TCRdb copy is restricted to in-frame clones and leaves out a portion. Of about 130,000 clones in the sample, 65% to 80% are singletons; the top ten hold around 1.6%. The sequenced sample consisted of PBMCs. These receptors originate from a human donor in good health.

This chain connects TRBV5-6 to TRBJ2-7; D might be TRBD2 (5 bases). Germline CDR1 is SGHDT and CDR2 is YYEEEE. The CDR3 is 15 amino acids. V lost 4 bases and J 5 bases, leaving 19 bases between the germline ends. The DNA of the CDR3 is TGTGCCAGCAGCCTCCGGGCCGAGGGTCCCCACGAGCAGTACTTC. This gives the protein CASSLRAEGPHEQYF.

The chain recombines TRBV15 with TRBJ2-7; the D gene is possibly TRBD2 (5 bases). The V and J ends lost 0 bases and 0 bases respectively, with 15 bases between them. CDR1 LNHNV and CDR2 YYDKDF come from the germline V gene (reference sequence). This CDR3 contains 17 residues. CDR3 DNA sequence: TGTGCCACCAGCAGAGAGCTGAGTGACGGGAACTCCTACGAGCAGTACTTC. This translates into CATSRELSDGNSYEQYF. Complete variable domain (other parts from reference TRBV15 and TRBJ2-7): DAMVIQNPRYQVTQFGKPVTLSCSQTLNHNVMYWYQQKSSQAPKLLFHYYDKDFNNEADTPDNFQSRRPNTSFCFLDIRSPGLGDTAMYLCATSRELSDGNSYEQYFGPGTRLTVT.

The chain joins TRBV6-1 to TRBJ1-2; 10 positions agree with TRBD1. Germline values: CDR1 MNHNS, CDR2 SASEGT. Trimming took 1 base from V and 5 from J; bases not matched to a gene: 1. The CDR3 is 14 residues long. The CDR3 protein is CASSEGTGGYGYTF. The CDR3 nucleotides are TGTGCCAGCAGTGAAGGGACAGGGGGTTATGGCTACACCTTC.

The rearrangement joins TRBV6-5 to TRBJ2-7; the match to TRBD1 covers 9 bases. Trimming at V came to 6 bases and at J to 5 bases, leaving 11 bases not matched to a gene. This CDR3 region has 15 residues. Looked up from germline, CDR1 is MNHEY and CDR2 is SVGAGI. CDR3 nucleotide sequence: TGTGCCAGCAGCCTGGTAAGCGGGACAGGGAACGAGCAGTACTTC. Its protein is CASSLVSGTGNEQYF.

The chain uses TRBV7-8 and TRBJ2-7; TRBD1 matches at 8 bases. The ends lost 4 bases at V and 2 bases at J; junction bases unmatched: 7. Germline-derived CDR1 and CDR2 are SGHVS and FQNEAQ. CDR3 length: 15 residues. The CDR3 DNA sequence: TGTGCCAGCAGCTCACAGGGCAGGGGGCCCTACGAGCAGTACTTC. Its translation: CASSSQGRGPYEQYF.